What follows describes a single T cell receptor beta chain. Its antigen is not known. Presence of unique molecular identifiers characterized the TCR beta cDNA libraries. T cells numbering about 0.95 to 10 million yielded roughly 0.5 million cDNA molecules. Each CDR3 protein is one row after TCRdb ran MiXCR on the PCR reads. The table includes some 260,000 distinct CDR3 sequences, 35% to 40% detected once. The data derive from a study of post-analysis software for immune sequencing data. Study-level findings and limits: Among multiple sclerosis patients, normalized Chao1 diversity was significantly below that of controls. There were roughly five TRBV segments more frequent in patients than controls, and TRBV5-6, TRBV5-1 and TRBV20-1 were among them.

Germline V gives CDR1 SGHRS, CDR2 YFSETQ. The CDR3 totals 15 residues. The junction had 7 bases not matched to a gene; V was cut back by 4 bases and J by 3 bases. The chain joins TRBV5-1 to TRBJ2-3; 8 nucleotides line up with TRBD2. This TCR derives from a girl aged 10 to 17 with multiple sclerosis. Sequenced material: blood. CDR3 nucleotides: TGCGCCAGCAGCCAGGGGACTAGTGAAACAGATACGCAGTATTTT. As protein: CASSQGTSETDTQYF. The whole variable domain, remainder taken from reference TRBV5-1 and TRBJ2-3, is KAGVTQTPRYLIKTRGQQVTLSCSPISGHRSVSWYQQTPGQGLQFLFEYFSETQRNKGNFPGRFSGRQFSNSRSEMNVSTLELGDSALYLCASSQGTSETDTQYFGPGTRLTVL.